The T cell receptor beta chain described here comes from a study of shared clonotypes between healthy human individuals. The CDR3 is made up of 14 amino acids. Germline CDR1 reads SQVTM; CDR2 reads ANQGSEA. V lost 5 bases, J lost 0 bases, and 13 bases lay in between. Findings of the study overall: Naive subsets usually exceeded memory subsets in estimated richness.

With regard to this clone: The antigen remains undetermined.

Produced via immunoSEQ multiplex PCR; TCRdb's table is partial and in-frame only. The sample lists more than 1,200,000 clones; 98% were seen once. Splitting the CD4+ cells yielded a CD45RA+ naive subset and a CD45RA-negative memory subset. This sequence was found in a man aged 30-40 years in good health. The V and J genes are TRBV29-1 and TRBJ1-2; D is unresolved. Sequencing used naive CD4+ T cells sorted from blood. The subset here: CD45RA+ positively selected. Here the CDR3 DNA reads TGCAGCGTTCGGTCAGCGACAACTAACTATGGCTACACCTTC. Translation gives CSVRSATTNYGYTF. Full variable domain (outside the CDR3, taken from reference TRBV29-1 and TRBJ1-2): SAVISQKPSRDICQRGTSLTIQCQVDSQVTMMFWYRQQPGQSLTLIATANQGSEATYESGFVIDKFPISRPNLTFSTLTVSNMSPEDSSIYLCSVRSATTNYGYTFGSGTRLTVV.